Following are 4 T cell receptor beta chains from one sample sequenced in a study of T cell changes during pregnancy in multiple sclerosis. TCRdb's copy holds only in-frame clones and misses some; the assay was immunoSEQ multiplex PCR. The sample includes approximately 100,000 clones, more than 80% of them seen just once. The sequences come from peripheral blood, collected in the second trimester of pregnancy. The receptors were gathered from a female donor with multiple sclerosis, enrolled in a pregnancy study.

This clone turned up a few times. This chain links TRBV19 with TRBJ1-2; D possibly corresponds to TRBD1 (6 bases). The V end lost 7 bases, the J end lost 4 bases, and 19 bases lay between the germline ends. The CDR3 is made up of 15 amino acids. CDR1 and CDR2 (germline): LNHDA, SQIVND (reference sequence). This chain's CDR3 is CASTRGSGLAYGYTF. The CDR3, as DNA: TGTGCCAGTACCAGGGGAAGCGGTCTTGCCTATGGCTACACCTTC.

The chain employs TRBV28 and TRBJ1-1; D is unclear. Germline assignment: CDR1 MDHEN and CDR2 SYDVKM. The CDR3 length is 11 residues. The germline V and J ends were trimmed by 5 bases and 11 bases, with 12 bases remaining between them. Here the CDR3 DNA reads TGTGCCAGCAGTACGGGAGGCCGGGCTTTCTTT. As protein: CASSTGGRAFF.

CDR3 in amino acids: CASSAPRKNIQYF. CDR3 DNA sequence: TGTGCCAGCAGTGCCCCCAGGAAAAACATTCAGTACTTC. The V call is TRBV28, the J call TRBJ2-4; D call uncertain. Trimming removed 5 bases from V and 4 bases from J, with 9 bases in between. CDR1 is MDHEN and CDR2 is SYDVKM in the germline V gene. The CDR3 runs to 13 residues.

The chain has TRBV5-1 and TRBJ1-4, with 9 bases fitting TRBD1. Germline V CDR1 and CDR2: SGHRS, YFSETQ. The V segment lost 0 bases and the J segment 8 bases; nucleotides outside the gene matches: 5. The CDR3 length is 15 residues. CDR3: CASSLDGQGHEKLFF. Here the CDR3 DNA reads TGCGCCAGCAGCTTGGACGGACAGGGGCACGAAAAACTGTTTTTT. The variable domain in full, with the rest retrieved from reference TRBV5-1 and TRBJ1-4, is KAGVTQTPRYLIKTRGQQVTLSCSPISGHRSVSWYQQTPGQGLQFLFEYFSETQRNKGNFPGRFSGRQFSNSRSEMNVSTLELGDSALYLCASSLDGQGHEKLFFGSGTQLSVL.